Listed below are T cell receptor beta chains from one sample, sequenced in a study of PD-1 blockade in classical Hodgkin lymphoma. The table came from immunoSEQ multiplex PCR; TCRdb's copy has only in-frame clones and leaves some out. The table includes roughly 60,000 clones, roughly 90% detected once. The source material was peripheral blood mononuclear cells (PBMCs), sampled at baseline. Receptors were obtained from a human donor with classical Hodgkin lymphoma. Each CDR3 is given with its conserved first and last residue. Fields, in order: CDR3 DNA, CDR3 protein, V gene, D gene, J gene, CDR3 length, clone size. D genes are given only for firm matches. Clone sizes are given selectively: once, few, many, or a class where the clone is expanded.

cdr3_nt: TGTGCCAGCAGTTTAATGGAGGGTACTGAAGCTTTCTTT; cdr3_aa: CASSLMEGTEAFF; v_call: TRBV28; d_call: NA; j_call: TRBJ1-1; cdr3_length: 13; clone_size: NA
cdr3_nt: TGTGCCAGCAGCCGGATGGGACTAGCGGGCGCCTACAATGAGCAGTTCTTC; cdr3_aa: CASSRMGLAGAYNEQFF; v_call: TRBV13; d_call: TRBD2; j_call: TRBJ2-1; cdr3_length: 17; clone_size: NA
cdr3_nt: TGTGCCAGCAGCTTAAGCGTTCTCGCAGATACGCAGTATTTT; cdr3_aa: CASSLSVLADTQYF; v_call: TRBV5-4; d_call: NA; j_call: TRBJ2-3; cdr3_length: 14; clone_size: few
cdr3_nt: TGTGCCAGCAGCTTGGGGGTTGAGGCCCCTTCACCCCTCCACTTT; cdr3_aa: CASSLGVEAPSPLHF; v_call: TRBV4-2; d_call: NA; j_call: TRBJ1-6; cdr3_length: 15; clone_size: NA
cdr3_nt: TGTGCCAGCAGCTGGACCTATGGGACTGAAGCTTTCTTT; cdr3_aa: CASSWTYGTEAFF; v_call: TRBV7-9; d_call: NA; j_call: TRBJ1-1; cdr3_length: 13; clone_size: NA
cdr3_nt: TGTGCCAGCAGTTACGCCCAGAGGGGATTTGAGCAGTTCTTC; cdr3_aa: CASSYAQRGFEQFF; v_call: TRBV6-6; d_call: NA; j_call: TRBJ2-1; cdr3_length: 14; clone_size: NA
cdr3_nt: TGTGCCAGCAGCTTATACGGGGAAGATCAGCCCCAGCATTTT; cdr3_aa: CASSLYGEDQPQHF; v_call: TRBV27; d_call: NA; j_call: TRBJ1-5; cdr3_length: 14; clone_size: few
cdr3_nt: TGTGCCAGCGGAAGCTTCAGGGGGAACACTGAAGCTTTCTTT; cdr3_aa: CASGSFRGNTEAFF; v_call: TRBV6-1; d_call: NA; j_call: TRBJ1-1; cdr3_length: 14; clone_size: NA
cdr3_nt: TGTGCCAGCAGTGAGCCCCCCTACGAGCAGTACTTC; cdr3_aa: CASSEPPYEQYF; v_call: TRBV6-1; d_call: NA; j_call: TRBJ2-7; cdr3_length: 12; clone_size: NA
cdr3_nt: TGTGCCAGCAGCCCGCTTCGACAGGGCGAGACCCAGTACTTC; cdr3_aa: CASSPLRQGETQYF; v_call: TRBV5-6; d_call: TRBD1; j_call: TRBJ2-5; cdr3_length: 14; clone_size: NA
cdr3_nt: TGCGCCAGCAGCGACGGACTAGCGGGAGTGGACAATGAGCAGTTCTTC; cdr3_aa: CASSDGLAGVDNEQFF; v_call: TRBV5-1; d_call: TRBD2; j_call: TRBJ2-1; cdr3_length: 16; clone_size: NA
cdr3_nt: TGCGCCAGCAGCCCAGGCCTAGCGGGGGGACGGGCAGATACGCAGTATTTT; cdr3_aa: CASSPGLAGGRADTQYF; v_call: TRBV5-1; d_call: TRBD2; j_call: TRBJ2-3; cdr3_length: 17; clone_size: NA
cdr3_nt: TGTGCCAGCAGCCCCGACAGGGGGAGGTACGAGCAGTACTTC; cdr3_aa: CASSPDRGRYEQYF; v_call: TRBV5-6; d_call: TRBD1; j_call: TRBJ2-7; cdr3_length: 14; clone_size: NA
cdr3_nt: TGTGCCAGCAGTTTACTGGGGGGTGGGGACGAGCAGTACTTC; cdr3_aa: CASSLLGGGDEQYF; v_call: TRBV27; d_call: NA; j_call: TRBJ2-7; cdr3_length: 14; clone_size: NA
cdr3_nt: TGCGCCAGCAGTGGTGGAGGAGGGAGCAATCAGCCCCAGCATTTT; cdr3_aa: CASSGGGGSNQPQHF; v_call: TRBV10-2; d_call: NA; j_call: TRBJ1-5; cdr3_length: 15; clone_size: NA
cdr3_nt: TGTGCCAGCAGCCAAGATCCGAGGACAGGGGGAGGACAAAACTATGGCTACACCTTC; cdr3_aa: CASSQDPRTGGGQNYGYTF; v_call: TRBV4-2; d_call: TRBD1; j_call: TRBJ1-2; cdr3_length: 19; clone_size: NA
cdr3_nt: TGTGCCAGCAGAACCGGGACAGGGAACCCCAATGAGCAGTTCTTC; cdr3_aa: CASRTGTGNPNEQFF; v_call: TRBV6-5; d_call: TRBD1; j_call: TRBJ2-1; cdr3_length: 15; clone_size: NA
cdr3_nt: TGCGCCAGCAGTGATGATGAGGGGGAGCTGTATAATTCACCCCTCCACTTT; cdr3_aa: CASSDDEGELYNSPLHF; v_call: TRBV10-2; d_call: NA; j_call: TRBJ1-6; cdr3_length: 17; clone_size: NA
cdr3_nt: TGTGCCAGCAGCTTAGCGTTCCCTAGCGGCGGGGAGACCCAGTACTTC; cdr3_aa: CASSLAFPSGGETQYF; v_call: TRBV7-2; d_call: TRBD2; j_call: TRBJ2-5; cdr3_length: 16; clone_size: NA
cdr3_nt: TGTGCCAGCAGTTTTGGACTAGCTCTCACAGATACGCAGTATTTT; cdr3_aa: CASSFGLALTDTQYF; v_call: TRBV27; d_call: TRBD2; j_call: TRBJ2-3; cdr3_length: 15; clone_size: NA